This record looks at one T cell receptor (beta chain) sequence and its context. The source of the sample is a study of blood T cell repertoires in COVID-19. Across the whole study: Nucleic acid was either cDNA or gDNA, and it came from T cells, B-cell-depleted T cells, or PBMCs.

The CDR3 runs to 17 residues. J lost 1 base, V lost 4 bases, and 13 bases had no gene match. Germline assignment: CDR1 SGDLS and CDR2 YYNGEE. Using immunoSEQ multiplex PCR, the repertoire was profiled, and TCRdb retains in-frame clones only, with some absent. The sample lists just over 95,000 clones; approximately 81% were seen once. V gene TRBV9 combines with J gene TRBJ1-1; the match to TRBD1 covers 7 bases. The sequenced sample was peripheral blood. This receptor was taken from a man aged 60 to 75 with acute or convalescent COVID-19. In nucleotides, the CDR3 is TGTGCCAGCAGCCAGATAGAGGGGTGGACAGGGAACACTGAAGCTTTCTTT. Its protein product is CASSQIEGWTGNTEAFF. Together with reference TRBV9 and TRBJ1-1, the CDR3 gives the full variable domain: DSGVTQTPKHLITATGQRVTLRCSPRSGDLSVYWYQQSLDQGLQFLIQYYNGEERAKGNILERFSAQQFPDLHSELNLSSLELGDSALYFCASSQIEGWTGNTEAFFGQGTRLTVV.